This TCR beta chain comes out of a study of a mutant IDH1 vaccine in newly diagnosed glioma. About the research overall: Eight vaccinations were given in weeks 1, 3, 5, 7, 11, 15, 19 and 23. Patients were pretreated with radiotherapy, temozolomide, or both, mostly both.

Time point: week 23, last vaccination. In every dose of vaccine, 300 ug of mutant IDH1 20-mer peptide was given alongside topical imiquimod. TCRdb's table, derived via immunoSEQ multiplex PCR, lists solely in-frame clones and lacks some. The profile covers about 60,000 clones, with over 70% appearing a single time and about an eighth taken by the ten largest. Germline CDR1 reads LGHNT; CDR2 reads FRNRAP. V dropped 8 bases and J dropped 7 bases, with 19 bases sitting between them. This CDR3 spans 14 amino acids. As to this clone: Its specificity is unknown.

This chain uses TRBV12-5 with TRBJ2-3; TRBD1 is a possible D gene (5 bases). Sample: PBMCs, taken from a glioma patient whose treatment included an IDH1 peptide vaccine. This clonotype was obtained from a man aged 18 to 29 with glioma. The CDR3 sequence is CASPWAGNVNTQYF. The CDR3 coding sequence is TGTGCTAGTCCATGGGCAGGGAATGTAAATACGCAGTATTTT. Supplemented by reference TRBV12-5 and TRBJ2-3, the full variable domain reads DARVTQTPRHKVTEMGQEVTMRCQPILGHNTVFWYRQTMMQGLELLAYFRNRAPLDDSGMPKDRFSAEMPDATLATLKIQPSEPRDSAVYFCASPWAGNVNTQYFGPGTRLTVL.